The 25 T cell receptor beta chains in this list originate from one sample, sequenced in a study of cytomegalovirus exposure and HLA in healthy donors (TCRdb year 2017). The library was generated by the immunoSEQ multiplex PCR assay. For the multiplex PCR, a mixture combining 60 forward primers for TCR Vbeta segments and 13 reverse primers for TCR Jbeta segments was used. TCRdb holds this immuneACCESS table with in-frame rearrangements only. Some clones are missing; in checked studies, unresolved V genes explain under half, and the rest has no known cause. The sample records about 180,000 clones, just under 80% of which are singletons. The top ten constitute about 1.9% of the sample. Sequencing input: PBMCs. The receptors here all came from a woman under 40 in good health and CMV-seronegative.

This rearrangement joins TRBV12-5 to TRBJ2-5, with 12 bases aligning to TRBD1. The germline V gene encodes CDR1 LGHNT and CDR2 FRNRAP. V dropped 10 bases and J dropped 7; count of bases not matched to a gene: 7. The CDR3 has 13 residues. In nucleotides, the CDR3 is TGTGCTATTGGGACAGGGGGCTTAGGGACCCAGTACTTC. It specifies CAIGTGGLGTQYF.

This clone was observed a handful of times. The chain has TRBV13 and TRBJ2-2; 8 bases fit TRBD2. The germline V gene has CDR1 PRHDT and CDR2 FYEKMQ (reference sequence). The CDR3 contains 18 residues. The V gene end was trimmed by 4 bases and the J gene end by 3 bases; junction bases not matched to a gene: 13. The CDR3 spells CASSSRPIGGGYTGELFF. As DNA, the CDR3 is TGTGCCAGCAGCTCCCGTCCGATCGGCGGGGGGTACACCGGGGAGCTGTTTTTT.

The genes are TRBV2 and TRBJ1-6; 8 nucleotides match TRBD1. The CDR3 consists of 15 residues. V lost 8 bases and J lost 5; bases outside the gene matches: 8. Germline assignment: CDR1 SNHLY and CDR2 FYNNEI. This CDR3 reads CASQSQGADNSPLHF. DNA for the CDR3: TGTGCCAGCCAGTCCCAGGGGGCCGATAATTCACCCCTCCACTTT.

The rearrangement joins TRBV6-5 to TRBJ2-7; D is unclear. The ends were cut back, 5 bases at V and 7 bases at J, with 15 bases in the middle. Germline V gene data show CDR1 as MNHEY and CDR2 as SVGAGI. This CDR3 contains 13 residues. The DNA of the CDR3 is TGTGCCAGCAGTCGCGCAACTCCCGAGGAGCAGTACTTC. This translates into CASSRATPEEQYF.

The V gene is TRBV2, the J gene TRBJ1-2; no clear D gene. Trimming stripped 4 bases from V and 7 bases from J, with 10 bases between. Looked up from germline, CDR1 is SNHLY and CDR2 is FYNNEI. CDR3 length: 12 amino acids. The CDR3 DNA reads TGTGCCAGCAGTGCGGGAATCGGTGGCTACACCTTC. Amino acids: CASSAGIGGYTF. Variable domain in full (rest from reference TRBV2 and TRBJ1-2): EPEVTQTPSHQVTQMGQEVILRCVPISNHLYFYWYRQILGQKVEFLVSFYNNEISEKSEIFDDQFSVERPDGSNFTLKIRSTKLEDSAMYFCASSAGIGGYTFGSGTRLTVV.

The rearrangement uses TRBV7-2 and TRBJ1-1; D gene unclear. The CDR3 runs to 13 residues. With 1 base removed from V and 7 bases from J, the gap between germline ends came to 10 bases. Germline-derived CDR1 and CDR2 are SGHTA and FQGNSA. CDR3 in DNA: TGTGCCAGCAGCTTAGGATGGAGAGGTGAAGCTTTCTTT. As protein: CASSLGWRGEAFF.

There are a few counts of this clone. The chain couples TRBV13 to TRBJ2-7, with a tentative D call TRBD1 (5 bases). Per germline, CDR1 PRHDT and CDR2 FYEKMQ (reference sequence). The germline V and J ends were trimmed by 5 bases and 2 bases, with 10 bases remaining between them. The CDR3 contains 13 residues. The DNA of the CDR3 is TGTGCCAGCAGCCTCCTGGACACCTACGAGCAGTACTTC. Its protein product is CASSLLDTYEQYF.

This clone has only a few counts. J is TRBJ1-1 and V is TRBV7-9; D unresolved. This CDR3 is 15 amino acids long. V was shortened by 5 bases and J by 1 base, with 14 bases between the two germline ends. Germline CDR1 SEHNR, CDR2 FQNEAQ (reference sequence). CDR3 sequence: CASSPPGEWNTEAFF. The CDR3 nucleotides are TGTGCCAGCAGCCCCCCCGGGGAATGGAACACTGAAGCTTTCTTT.

The J gene is TRBJ1-1, the V gene TRBV19; the D gene is possibly TRBD1 (5 bases). The CDR3 contains 15 residues. Looked up from germline, CDR1 is LNHDA and CDR2 is SQIVND (reference sequence). Trimming stripped 3 bases from V and 3 bases from J, with 14 bases between. CDR3 sequence (DNA): TGTGCCAGTAGTATTCAGGGCACGGCGGACACTGAAGCTTTCTTT. This gives the protein CASSIQGTADTEAFF.

The J gene is TRBJ2-6, the V gene TRBV19, with 8 bases lining up with TRBD1. Germline V CDR1 and CDR2: LNHDA, SQIVND (reference sequence). V gave up 5 bases and J gave up 3 bases; unmatched junction bases: 6. This CDR3 comprises 16 residues. The CDR3 DNA sequence: TGTGCCAGTAGTTCCCGACAGGGGTTTGGGGCCAACGTCCTGACTTTC. Residues: CASSSRQGFGANVLTF.

V and J are TRBV9 and TRBJ2-3; 12 bases fit TRBD2. The CDR3 loop spans 17 amino acids. J gave up 3 bases and V 2 bases, and 7 bases lay outside the gene matches. From germline, CDR1 is SGDLS and CDR2 YYNGEE. DNA of the CDR3: TGTGCCAGCAGCGTCGGTCTAGCGGGGGGGCGGACAGATACGCAGTATTTT. Its translation is CASSVGLAGGRTDTQYF. The full variable domain, its missing parts supplied by reference TRBV9 and TRBJ2-3, is DSGVTQTPKHLITATGQRVTLRCSPRSGDLSVYWYQQSLDQGLQFLIQYYNGEERAKGNILERFSAQQFPDLHSELNLSSLELGDSALYFCASSVGLAGGRTDTQYFGPGTRLTVL.

This clone was recorded only once. V usage is TRBV6-4 and J usage is TRBJ2-3, with 11 positions matching TRBD2. V shed 5 bases and J 0 bases; nucleotides not matched to a gene: 1. CDR1 is MRHNA and CDR2 is SNTAGT in the germline V gene. The CDR3 runs to 15 residues. CDR3 residues: CASSRLAGSTDTQYF. For the CDR3, the DNA is TGTGCCAGCAGTAGACTAGCGGGGAGCACAGATACGCAGTATTTT.

A single count supports this clone. V gene TRBV5-1 combines with J gene TRBJ2-3; 9 bases map to TRBD1. This CDR3 has 16 residues. V was clipped by 0 bases and J by 1 base; unmatched bases: 3. In germline, CDR1 is SGHRS, CDR2 YFSETQ. The CDR3 spells CASSLVGQGRTDTQYF. The CDR3 DNA follows: TGCGCCAGCAGCTTGGTAGGACAGGGGCGCACAGATACGCAGTATTTT.

V usage is TRBV9 and J usage is TRBJ2-7; 9 bases are shared with TRBD1. From germline, CDR1 is SGDLS and CDR2 YYNGEE. The CDR3 extends over 19 amino acids. V was pared by 1 base and J by 6 bases, with 20 bases of the junction left unmatched. The CDR3 loop reads CASSVTATLRLGTGSEQYF. In nucleotides, the CDR3 is TGTGCCAGCAGCGTAACTGCCACATTAAGGTTAGGGACAGGGAGCGAGCAGTACTTC.

Concerning this clone: One junction end disagrees with the germline gene, perhaps due to a read error. The identical CDR3 is also encoded by other nucleotide sequences in the sample. The rearrangement links TRBV30 to TRBJ2-4; 8 nucleotides match TRBD2. There are 17 residues in the CDR3. Germline V gene data show CDR1 as GTSNPN and CDR2 as SVGIG (reference sequence). CDR3 amino acids: CAWNLAGGTVAKNIQYF. In DNA, the CDR3 is TGTGCCTGGAATCTAGCGGGTGGAACCGTAGCCAAAAACATTCAGTATTTC. Supplemented by reference TRBV30 and TRBJ2-4, the full variable domain reads SQTIHQWPATLVQPVGSPLSLECTVEGTSNPNLYWYRQAAGRGLQLLFYSVGIGQISSEVPQNLSASRPQDRQFILSSKKLLLSDSGFYLCAWNLAGGTVAKNIQYFGAGTRLSVL.

V and J are TRBV7-3 and TRBJ2-5; D may be TRBD2 (6 bases). With 3 bases removed from V and 1 base from J, the gap between germline ends came to 12 bases. CDR1 and CDR2 from the germline V gene are SGHTA and FQGTGA. CDR3 length: 15 residues. For the CDR3, the DNA is TGTGCCAGCAGCTTGGCCGGACTACCCCAAGAGACCCAGTACTTC. It encodes CASSLAGLPQETQYF.

The rearrangement uses TRBV11-2 and TRBJ1-2, with 8 bases lining up with TRBD1. The V gene end was trimmed by 2 bases and the J gene end by 4 bases; junction bases not matched to a gene: 6. The CDR3 spans 15 residues. Per germline, CDR1 SGHAT and CDR2 FQNNGV. The CDR3 loop reads CASSLTAGGGYGYTF. CDR3 in DNA: TGTGCCAGCAGCTTAACGGCAGGGGGCGGCTATGGCTACACCTTC.

This rearrangement joins TRBV6-6 to TRBJ2-1, with 13 bases fitting TRBD2. Germline lookup yields CDR1 MNHNY and CDR2 SVGAGI (reference sequence). The CDR3 spans 16 residues. J lost 7 bases, V lost 6 bases, and 9 bases had no gene match. The DNA of the CDR3 is TGTGCCAGCAGGGGGGAGACTAGCGGGGGGAATAATGAGCAGTTCTTC. This codes for CASRGETSGGNNEQFF.

The chain is built from TRBV4-2 and TRBJ1-2, with no clear D. CDR3 length equals 14 residues. Germline-derived CDR1 and CDR2 are LGHNA and YNFKEQ. Deletions cut 3 bases from V and 4 bases from J, with 12 bases between. In nucleotides, the CDR3 is TGTGCCAGCAGCCAGGAACAGCGGGGCTATGGCTACACCTTC. This encodes CASSQEQRGYGYTF.

This clone was seen a handful of times. The rearrangement joins TRBV5-1 to TRBJ1-4, with no clear D. Trimming stripped 0 bases from V and 7 bases from J, with 7 bases between. Germline V lookup: CDR1 SGHRS, CDR2 YFSETQ. CDR3 size: 13 residues. Here the CDR3 DNA reads TGCGCCAGCAGCTTGGGGCCAGGTGAAAAACTGTTTTTT. It translates to CASSLGPGEKLFF.

The chain carries TRBV7-9 and TRBJ1-2; 7 bases line up with TRBD1. CDR1 is SEHNR, CDR2 FQNEAQ, per germline (reference sequence). This CDR3 is built from 17 residues. The J segment lost 4 bases and the V segment lost 5 bases, leaving 16 bases of the junction unmatched. The CDR3 nucleotides are TGTGCCAGCAGCGTAAACAAGGGGGCAGGATCCTTCTATGGCTACACCTTC. Translation: CASSVNKGAGSFYGYTF.

Only a few counts were recorded for this clone. The J gene is TRBJ2-7, the V gene TRBV2; D is uncertain. The CDR3 contains 11 residues. The germline gives CDR1 SNHLY, CDR2 FYNNEI. Trimming removed 5 bases at V and 7 bases at J, with 9 bases between. The CDR3 loop is CASSLDKEQYF. The DNA of the CDR3 is TGTGCCAGCAGTCTTGACAAGGAGCAGTACTTC.

The chain has TRBV4-1 and TRBJ1-1; D remains ambiguous. The CDR3 is made up of 15 amino acids. Germline CDR1 MGHRA, CDR2 YSYEKL. Trimming removed 0 bases from V and 1 base from J, with 9 bases in between. The CDR3 sequence is CASSQDWPGNTEAFF. CDR3 bases: TGCGCCAGCAGCCAAGATTGGCCAGGGAACACTGAAGCTTTCTTT.

This chain links TRBV4-2 with TRBJ2-3, with 9 bases identical to TRBD2. Germline trimming cut 1 base from V and 4 bases from J; bases unmatched to any gene: 9. Germline CDR1 and CDR2: LGHNA and YNFKEQ. This CDR3 region has 17 residues. The CDR3 reads CASSQGASAGGADTQYF. DNA for the CDR3: TGTGCCAGCAGCCAAGGGGCCTCAGCGGGGGGCGCAGATACGCAGTATTTT.

The gene calls are TRBV27 and TRBJ2-3, with 10 bases aligning to TRBD2. Losses at the gene ends were 3 bases for V and 6 bases for J; bases not matched to a gene: 15. This CDR3 contains 18 residues. CDR1 and CDR2 (germline): MNHEY, SMNVEV (reference sequence). The CDR3 here is CASSFLFAAAGGPDTQYF. The CDR3 DNA reads as TGTGCCAGCAGTTTTTTGTTCGCGGCAGCGGGGGGGCCCGATACGCAGTATTTT.